This TCR beta chain was identified in a study of T cell responses to AZD1222 COVID-19 vaccine. Study-wide results and limits: Recipients of two AZD1222 doses showed rising Spike-specific TCR breadth and depth. Sampled repertoires all dated from after the peak T cell response.

Some clones are missing from TCRdb's copy, which holds only in-frame ones; the method was immunoSEQ multiplex PCR. The table includes about 140,000 clones, 85% to 95% detected once. As regards this clone: The antigen remains unidentified.

Trimming took 4 bases from V and 2 from J, leaving 17 bases between them. Germline values: CDR1 MDHEN, CDR2 SYDVKM. The CDR3 consists of 16 residues. The sequence came from an adult who received the AZD1222 COVID-19 vaccine. This chain links TRBV28 with TRBJ1-2, with unresolved D. Material: peripheral blood, obtained 28 days after the second AZD1222 dose. The CDR3: CASSYFKGERNYGYTF. The CDR3 DNA is TGTGCCAGCAGTTATTTCAAAGGAGAGAGGAACTATGGCTACACCTTC.